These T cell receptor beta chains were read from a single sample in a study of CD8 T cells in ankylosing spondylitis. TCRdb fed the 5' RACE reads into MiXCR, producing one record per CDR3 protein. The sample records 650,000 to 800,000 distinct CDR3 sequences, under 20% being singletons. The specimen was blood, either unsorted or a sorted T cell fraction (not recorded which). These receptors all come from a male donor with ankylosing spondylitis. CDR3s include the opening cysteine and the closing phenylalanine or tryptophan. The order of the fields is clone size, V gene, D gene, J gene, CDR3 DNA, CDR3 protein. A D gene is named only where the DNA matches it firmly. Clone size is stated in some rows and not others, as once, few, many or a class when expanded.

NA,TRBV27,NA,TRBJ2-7,TGTGCCAGCAGTTTGAGGGTCCCTTTAGCCTACGAGCAGTACTTC,CASSLRVPLAYEQYF
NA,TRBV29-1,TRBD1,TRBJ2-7,TGCAGCGTTACCGCCGTGCCCGGGACAGGGGGAGGCGAGCAGTACTTC,CSVTAVPGTGGGEQYF
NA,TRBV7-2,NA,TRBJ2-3,TGTGCCAGCAGCTTAGCTGCAGGGGCTTGGGATACGCAGTATTTT,CASSLAAGAWDTQYF
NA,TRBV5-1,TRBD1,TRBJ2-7,TGCGCCAGCAGCTCGGGACAGGTATACTACGAGCAGTACTTC,CASSSGQVYYEQYF
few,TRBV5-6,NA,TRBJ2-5,TGTGCCAGCAGCGATGGTGAGACCCAGTACTTC,CASSDGETQYF
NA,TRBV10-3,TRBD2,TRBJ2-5,TGTGCCATCAGTGAGGGAATAGCGGGCAGACAAGAGACCCAGTACTTC,CAISEGIAGRQETQYF
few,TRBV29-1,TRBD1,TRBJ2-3,TGCAGCGTCCGACAGGGGTCAACAGATACGCAGTATTTT,CSVRQGSTDTQYF
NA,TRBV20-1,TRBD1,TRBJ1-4,TGCAGTGCTAAACAACGACTCCGGGACAGGGGTGAAAAACTGTTTTTT,CSAKQRLRDRGEKLFF
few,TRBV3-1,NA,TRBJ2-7,TGTGCCAGCAGCCAAAGCCTTTACGAGCAGTACTTC,CASSQSLYEQYF
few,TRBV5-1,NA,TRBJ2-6,TGCGCCAGCAGCCCTGGGTCCTCTGGGGCCAACGTCCTGACTTTC,CASSPGSSGANVLTF
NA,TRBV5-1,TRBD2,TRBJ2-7,TGCGCCAGCAGCTTGAGCGGGGGGCTGAGCTACGAGCAGTACTTC,CASSLSGGLSYEQYF
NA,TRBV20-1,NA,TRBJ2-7,TGCAGTGCTGGGACACCAACTGAGATTCAGTACTTC,CSAGTPTEIQYF
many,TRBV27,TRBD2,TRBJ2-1,TGTGCCAGCAGTTTGACTAGCGGGGTTTCTGAGCAGTTCTTC,CASSLTSGVSEQFF
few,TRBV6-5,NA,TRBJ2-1,TGTGCCAGCAGCAACTCGCGACAATCCTACAATGAGCAGTTCTTC,CASSNSRQSYNEQFF
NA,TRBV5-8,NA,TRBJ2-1,TGTGCCAGCAGCCTGGGACGCCGATTGCAGTTCTTC,CASSLGRRLQFF
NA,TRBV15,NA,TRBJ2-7,TGTGCCACCAGAGAGGGCTACGGTACCTACGAGCAGTACTTC,CATREGYGTYEQYF
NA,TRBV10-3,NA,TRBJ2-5,TGTGCCATCAGTGTGGGGGGCCCACAAGAGACCCAGTACTTC,CAISVGGPQETQYF
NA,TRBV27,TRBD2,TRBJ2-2,TGTGCCAGCAGTTTATCCCCGGGACTAGCCCCCGGGGAGCTGTTTTTT,CASSLSPGLAPGELFF
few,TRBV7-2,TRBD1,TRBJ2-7,TGTGCCAGCAGCCCACCGGGACAGGGGACCTACGAGCAGTACTTC,CASSPPGQGTYEQYF
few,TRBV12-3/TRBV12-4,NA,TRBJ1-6,TGTGCCAGCAGGGTAGGGGGGGAGAATTCACCCCTCCACTTT,CASRVGGENSPLHF
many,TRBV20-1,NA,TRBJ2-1,TGCAGTGCACGGCGGACCGGGGGCTACAATGAGCAGTTCTTC,CSARRTGGYNEQFF
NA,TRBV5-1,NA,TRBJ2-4,TGCGCCAGCAGCTTGCGGCCAGAAGCCAAAAACATTCAGTACTTC,CASSLRPEAKNIQYF
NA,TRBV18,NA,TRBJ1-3,TGTGCCAGCTCACCACGCCCCGACAGTTTCTCTGGAAACACCATATATTTT,CASSPRPDSFSGNTIYF
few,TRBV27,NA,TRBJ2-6,TGTGCCACTTCTTCCCGAGGGCAGGGTTTGGCTGGGGCCAACGTCCTGACTTTC,CATSSRGQGLAGANVLTF
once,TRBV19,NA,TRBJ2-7,TGTGCCAGTAGTGATCGGGATGTAGACGAGCAGTACTTC,CASSDRDVDEQYF